The sequence of this T cell receptor (beta chain) was determined in a study of CD8+CD57+ T cells in acquired aplastic anemia. Background on the study: When averaged, DNA from sorted CD4+ and CD8+ cells came to about 3 ug.

Whole-study results and caveats: The study identified almost 30 CD8+ CDR3 sequences shared by patients and controls.

This clonotype showed up many times. Its antigen is unknown. The CDR3 length is 16 residues. V shed 3 bases and J shed 4 bases, with 18 bases lying between them. Germline CDR1 reads SGHRS; CDR2 reads YFSETQ. Genomic DNA provided the template from which TCR beta VDJ and CDR3 profiles were obtained. Each CDR3 protein gets one entry after TCRdb re-called the reads with MiXCR. The sample has some 160,000 distinct CDR3 sequences; roughly half are singletons. The patients chosen for sequencing had shown expansion of CD8+CD57+ cells (detected by flow cytometry). Severe acquired aplastic anemia was the diagnosis recorded for all patients.

The rearrangement links TRBV5-1 to TRBJ2-3; D possibly corresponds to TRBD1 (5 bases). This TCR was recovered from a human donor with aplastic anemia. Input material: sorted CD4+, CD8+, or CD8+CD57+ T cells (not recorded which) from PBMCs. The CDR3 coding sequence is TGCGCCAGCAGCTCCCTCAGGGCCCAGCTAGCAGATACGCAGTATTTT. Protein: CASSSLRAQLADTQYF. Based on the CDR3 plus reference TRBV5-1 and TRBJ2-3, the full variable domain is KAGVTQTPRYLIKTRGQQVTLSCSPISGHRSVSWYQQTPGQGLQFLFEYFSETQRNKGNFPGRFSGRQFSNSRSEMNVSTLELGDSALYLCASSSLRAQLADTQYFGPGTRLTVL.